Detailed here is one TCR beta chain. Since all of the isolated RNA was reverse transcribed, expressed TCRB transcripts were what got sequenced. Clones were read by immunoSEQ multiplex PCR, and TCRdb kept only the in-frame ones, dropping some. The data hold some 180,000 clones, with more than 10% observed a single time. This sample is drawn from a study of beta chain features in type 1 diabetes. Germline CDR1 and CDR2: SGHDT and YYEEEE. The CDR3 sequence is 16 residues long. V lost 3 bases to trimming and J lost 6 bases, with 18 bases between them. V gene TRBV5-6 combines with J gene TRBJ2-2, with D maybe TRBD2 (5 bases). The TCR originated in a woman between 18 and 29 years old in good health. The material sequenced was central memory CD4+ T cells from blood. Here the CDR3 DNA reads TGTGCCAGCAGCTGGAGGCTAGTGTCGTTCGCCGGGGAGCTGTTTTTT. It translates to CASSWRLVSFAGELFF.